This is a list of T cell receptor beta chains from one sample in a study of T cell responses to AZD1222 COVID-19 vaccine. Assay used: immunoSEQ multiplex PCR; TCRdb lists only in-frame clones, some missing. Here the sample spans about 150,000 clones, about 93% being singletons. Material: peripheral blood, obtained on day 0 of AZD1222 vaccination. These TCRs come from an adult in good health. CDR3s leave out the opening cysteine and the closing phenylalanine or tryptophan. Fields, in order: D gene, V gene, CDR3 protein. D genes are given only for firm matches.

NA	TRBV27	ASSLKETRDLEKLF
NA	TRBV3-1/TRBV3-2	ASSQGGFRADEQY
NA	TRBV3-1/TRBV3-2	ASSSGIETTPFETQY
NA	TRBV2	ASSEWGVDGYT
TRBD1	TRBV14	ASSQELTGGYGYT
TRBD1	TRBV18	ASSPPGTGSNEQF
TRBD1	TRBV7-9	ASSTLGQGGGNEQF
NA	TRBV6-5	ASSYTYGKQYEAF
NA	TRBV12-3/TRBV12-4	ASNRESEAF
NA	TRBV6-6	ASSRYSNQPQH
TRBD1	TRBV6-6	ASSFTTPGQGLGYT
NA	TRBV19	ASSITREGQRPQH
NA	TRBV6-1	ASSERGRVTYEQY
NA	TRBV3-1/TRBV3-2	ASSQETMGSPLH
NA	TRBV7-9	ASSQDSLYGYT
TRBD2	TRBV5-1	ASSSGTSVQETQY
TRBD1	TRBV10-3	AISRDRTLEQY
TRBD1	TRBV7-8	ASSSGGDTEAF
NA	TRBV9	ASVDRNTEAF
TRBD2	TRBV2	ASRGTSDTDTQY
NA	TRBV6-5	ASYASGANVLT
TRBD1	TRBV2	ASRPWGDRDRAYGYT
NA	TRBV4-1	ASSPQAPNLSSEQY
TRBD2	TRBV9	ASSAPGLAAEQF